These T cell receptor beta chains were read from a single sample in a study of OX40 agonist ivuxolimab in advanced cancers. TCRdb's copy holds only in-frame clones and misses some; the assay was immunoSEQ multiplex PCR. The data contain some 78,000 clones, about 88% of them singletons. Sequences were derived from CD4+ or CD8+ T cells sorted from blood, sampled in a trial of the OX40 agonist ivuxolimab. These TCRs come from an adult with an advanced solid tumor such as melanoma, head and neck, liver or kidney cancer. Both conserved end residues are part of each CDR3. D genes are given only for firm matches. Size is stated for part of the rows, as once, few or many counts, or as a class when the clone is expanded.

d_gene: TRBD1; abundance: NA; v_gene: TRBV29-1; j_gene: TRBJ2-7; CDR3nt: TGCAGCGCCATTCCCCAGGGGGTTAGAACCTACGAGCAGTACTTC; CDR3aa: CSAIPQGVRTYEQYF
d_gene: NA; abundance: NA; v_gene: TRBV30; j_gene: TRBJ1-5; CDR3nt: TGTGCCTGGAGTGTACAAAGCAATCAGCCCCAGCATTTT; CDR3aa: CAWSVQSNQPQHF
d_gene: NA; abundance: NA; v_gene: TRBV6-1; j_gene: TRBJ2-5; CDR3nt: TGTGCCAGCAGTGAACTCAGGGGGGGCCCACCGCGACAAGAGACCCAGTACTTC; CDR3aa: CASSELRGGPPRQETQYF
d_gene: TRBD2; abundance: once; v_gene: TRBV30; j_gene: TRBJ2-5; CDR3nt: TGTGCCTGGAATCGACTAGCGGGAGCTCGGACCCAGTACTTC; CDR3aa: CAWNRLAGARTQYF
d_gene: NA; abundance: NA; v_gene: TRBV13; j_gene: TRBJ2-7; CDR3nt: TGTGCCAGCAGCTTAACCCGTACCATGAGTGTTCTTTACGAGCAGTACTTC; CDR3aa: CASSLTRTMSVLYEQYF
d_gene: TRBD1; abundance: NA; v_gene: TRBV29-1; j_gene: TRBJ2-5; CDR3nt: TGCAGCGTTGGAGGGGACAGGGCGTCTGGGACCCAGTACTTC; CDR3aa: CSVGGDRASGTQYF
d_gene: NA; abundance: NA; v_gene: TRBV7-9; j_gene: TRBJ1-4; CDR3nt: TGTGCCAGCAGCTTGTCCGGGACAGAAAAACTGTTTTTT; CDR3aa: CASSLSGTEKLFF
d_gene: NA; abundance: few; v_gene: TRBV5-1; j_gene: TRBJ2-2; CDR3nt: TGCGCCAGCAGCTTCCCTCGGGACGGGGAGCTGTTTTTT; CDR3aa: CASSFPRDGELFF
d_gene: TRBD2; abundance: NA; v_gene: TRBV4-3; j_gene: TRBJ2-7; CDR3nt: TGCGCCAGCAGCCAAGCGACGACTAGCTCGTCGCGGCAGTACTTC; CDR3aa: CASSQATTSSSRQYF
d_gene: NA; abundance: NA; v_gene: TRBV10-3; j_gene: TRBJ1-1; CDR3nt: TGTGCCATCAGTGAGTCTTTCTCGAACACTGAAGCTTTCTTT; CDR3aa: CAISESFSNTEAFF
d_gene: NA; abundance: NA; v_gene: TRBV7-9; j_gene: TRBJ2-5; CDR3nt: TGTGCCAGCAGCACCCAACCTAGTGTCGTAGAGACCCAGTACTTC; CDR3aa: CASSTQPSVVETQYF
d_gene: NA; abundance: NA; v_gene: TRBV7-9; j_gene: TRBJ1-2; CDR3nt: TGTGCCAGCAGCCGCGGGGGATCTGACTATGGCTACACCTTC; CDR3aa: CASSRGGSDYGYTF
d_gene: NA; abundance: once; v_gene: TRBV5-1; j_gene: TRBJ2-1; CDR3nt: TGCGCCAGCAGCCCATTAAGGGGTTGGGGGGACAATGAGCAGTTCTTC; CDR3aa: CASSPLRGWGDNEQFF
d_gene: TRBD1; abundance: once; v_gene: TRBV6-5; j_gene: TRBJ1-2; CDR3nt: TGTGCCAGCAGAGGCCGGGACAGGGCACATGGCTACACCTTC; CDR3aa: CASRGRDRAHGYTF
d_gene: TRBD1; abundance: NA; v_gene: TRBV5-5; j_gene: TRBJ1-4; CDR3nt: TGTGCCAGCATACCCCCGAACCCGGGACAGGGAAGCGGAAAACTGTTTTTT; CDR3aa: CASIPPNPGQGSGKLFF
d_gene: TRBD1; abundance: NA; v_gene: TRBV27; j_gene: TRBJ2-6; CDR3nt: TGTGCCACTGGCGCCATGGGGGACAGGGGAATGACTGGGGCCAACGTCCTGACTTTC; CDR3aa: CATGAMGDRGMTGANVLTF
d_gene: NA; abundance: NA; v_gene: TRBV7-9; j_gene: TRBJ2-2; CDR3nt: TGTGCCAGCAGCTCTGGCGGGATGAACACCGGGGAGCTGTTTTTT; CDR3aa: CASSSGGMNTGELFF
d_gene: NA; abundance: NA; v_gene: TRBV7-9; j_gene: TRBJ1-1; CDR3nt: TGTGCCAGCAGCTTAGCAGGAGGGGTCGGAACTGAAGCTTTCTTT; CDR3aa: CASSLAGGVGTEAFF
d_gene: NA; abundance: NA; v_gene: TRBV9; j_gene: TRBJ2-6; CDR3nt: TGTGCCAGCAGCCCCCTCCCCTCTGGGGCCAACGTCCTGACTTTC; CDR3aa: CASSPLPSGANVLTF
d_gene: TRBD1; abundance: NA; v_gene: TRBV19; j_gene: TRBJ1-2; CDR3nt: TGTGCCAGTAGTGTATCCGGGACAGTAAATGGCTACACCTTC; CDR3aa: CASSVSGTVNGYTF
d_gene: NA; abundance: NA; v_gene: TRBV4-2; j_gene: TRBJ2-5; CDR3nt: TGTGCCAGCAGCCAAGAGGTGGGGCACCAAGAGACCCAGTACTTC; CDR3aa: CASSQEVGHQETQYF
d_gene: NA; abundance: once; v_gene: TRBV15; j_gene: TRBJ1-5; CDR3nt: TGTGCCACCAGCAAGCCTCACTCCAATCAGCCCCAGCATTTT; CDR3aa: CATSKPHSNQPQHF
d_gene: NA; abundance: NA; v_gene: TRBV14; j_gene: TRBJ1-1; CDR3nt: TGTGCCAGCAGCCATTATCATCTCTTACCGAACACTGAAGCTTTCTTT; CDR3aa: CASSHYHLLPNTEAFF
d_gene: NA; abundance: NA; v_gene: TRBV6-1; j_gene: TRBJ2-4; CDR3nt: TGTGCCAGCAGCGGGGGGAGCAGGGGGAAAAACATTCAGTACTTC; CDR3aa: CASSGGSRGKNIQYF
d_gene: TRBD1; abundance: NA; v_gene: TRBV5-4; j_gene: TRBJ2-5; CDR3nt: TGTGCCAGCAGCCGTGGACAGGGCCGAGAGACCCAGTACTTC; CDR3aa: CASSRGQGRETQYF
d_gene: NA; abundance: NA; v_gene: TRBV14; j_gene: TRBJ2-2; CDR3nt: TGTGCCAGCAGCCAGGGGCGATACACCGGGGAGCTGTTTTTT; CDR3aa: CASSQGRYTGELFF
d_gene: NA; abundance: NA; v_gene: TRBV7-9; j_gene: TRBJ1-4; CDR3nt: TGTGCCAGCAGCTTCCGGGACCTTAATGAAAAACTGTTTTTT; CDR3aa: CASSFRDLNEKLFF
d_gene: NA; abundance: NA; v_gene: TRBV6-5; j_gene: TRBJ2-1; CDR3nt: TGTGCCAGCAGCCCCTCGGGACATAGATACAATGAGCAGTTCTTC; CDR3aa: CASSPSGHRYNEQFF
d_gene: NA; abundance: NA; v_gene: TRBV10-3; j_gene: TRBJ1-4; CDR3nt: TGTGCCATCAGTGAGCGTACAGGGAGTGAAAAACTGTTTTTT; CDR3aa: CAISERTGSEKLFF
d_gene: TRBD2; abundance: NA; v_gene: TRBV7-2; j_gene: TRBJ2-5; CDR3nt: TGTGCCAGCAGCTTACGAGGACTAGCTGACCAAGAGACCCAGTACTTC; CDR3aa: CASSLRGLADQETQYF
d_gene: NA; abundance: NA; v_gene: TRBV19; j_gene: TRBJ2-5; CDR3nt: TGTGCCAGTAGTAGGAGGGGACAGTCCCCGTACTTC; CDR3aa: CASSRRGQSPYF
d_gene: NA; abundance: NA; v_gene: TRBV6-5; j_gene: TRBJ2-2; CDR3nt: TGTGCCAGCAGCTTCCTGGGCGGGGAGCTGTTTTTT; CDR3aa: CASSFLGGELFF
d_gene: TRBD1; abundance: NA; v_gene: TRBV30; j_gene: TRBJ1-1; CDR3nt: TGTGCCTGGAGTCGAGGACAGGGTCACACTGAAGCTTTCTTT; CDR3aa: CAWSRGQGHTEAFF
d_gene: NA; abundance: NA; v_gene: TRBV6-1; j_gene: TRBJ2-3; CDR3nt: TGTGCCAGCAGTGAAGCGAGGGGGGGCAGTGCGCAGTATTTT; CDR3aa: CASSEARGGSAQYF
d_gene: NA; abundance: NA; v_gene: TRBV11-3; j_gene: TRBJ1-1; CDR3nt: TGTGCCAGCAGCGCACTAAGGACTGAAGCTTTCTTT; CDR3aa: CASSALRTEAFF
d_gene: TRBD1; abundance: NA; v_gene: TRBV12-5; j_gene: TRBJ2-1; CDR3nt: TGTGCTAGTGGTTTGGGTAAGGGGGCAAATGAGCAGTTCTTC; CDR3aa: CASGLGKGANEQFF
d_gene: TRBD2; abundance: NA; v_gene: TRBV30; j_gene: TRBJ2-1; CDR3nt: TGTGCCTGGACCCGAAAGGGGCTAGCGGGAGTTGAGCAGTTCTTC; CDR3aa: CAWTRKGLAGVEQFF
d_gene: NA; abundance: NA; v_gene: TRBV28; j_gene: TRBJ2-2; CDR3nt: TGTGCCAGCAGAAATGACACCGGGGAGCTGTTTTTT; CDR3aa: CASRNDTGELFF
d_gene: TRBD1; abundance: NA; v_gene: TRBV5-1; j_gene: TRBJ2-2; CDR3nt: TGCGCCAGCAGCTTGGGGGACAGGGTCCCCGGGGAGCTGTTTTTT; CDR3aa: CASSLGDRVPGELFF
d_gene: NA; abundance: NA; v_gene: TRBV4-1; j_gene: TRBJ1-1; CDR3nt: TGCGCCAGCAGCCAAGTGATATTTGTGGGCACTGAAGCTTTCTTT; CDR3aa: CASSQVIFVGTEAFF
d_gene: TRBD2; abundance: NA; v_gene: TRBV4-2; j_gene: TRBJ2-3; CDR3nt: TGTGCCAGCAGCCCGGGACTAGCGGGGGGGCCAGGCACAGATACGCAGTATTTT; CDR3aa: CASSPGLAGGPGTDTQYF
d_gene: NA; abundance: NA; v_gene: TRBV11-2; j_gene: TRBJ2-1; CDR3nt: TGTGCCAGCAGCTTAGAGACGGTGGCCTCCAGGGAGCAGTTCTTC; CDR3aa: CASSLETVASREQFF
d_gene: NA; abundance: NA; v_gene: TRBV4-1; j_gene: TRBJ2-2; CDR3nt: TGCGCCAGCAGGGGGGTTGTCGGGGAGCTGTTTTTT; CDR3aa: CASRGVVGELFF
d_gene: NA; abundance: NA; v_gene: TRBV6-5; j_gene: TRBJ2-7; CDR3nt: TGTGCCAGCAGTTACAGGCAGGTGATGGGATACGAGCAGTACTTC; CDR3aa: CASSYRQVMGYEQYF
d_gene: NA; abundance: NA; v_gene: TRBV18; j_gene: TRBJ2-1; CDR3nt: TGTGCCAGCTCACCAAGCACGGGACTTACGGTCAATGAGCAGTTCTTC; CDR3aa: CASSPSTGLTVNEQFF
d_gene: TRBD2; abundance: NA; v_gene: TRBV4-1; j_gene: TRBJ2-3; CDR3nt: TGCGCCAGCAGCCCACCCGGACTAGCAGCAGATACGCAGTATTTT; CDR3aa: CASSPPGLAADTQYF
d_gene: NA; abundance: NA; v_gene: TRBV10-3; j_gene: TRBJ1-2; CDR3nt: TGTGCCATCAGTGAGAAAACAGGCCGTAACTATGGCTACACCTTC; CDR3aa: CAISEKTGRNYGYTF
d_gene: TRBD1; abundance: few; v_gene: TRBV7-8; j_gene: TRBJ1-1; CDR3nt: TGTGCCAGCAGCCTCGGGACAGCCGGTTTGGCTGAAGCTTTCTTT; CDR3aa: CASSLGTAGLAEAFF
d_gene: TRBD1; abundance: NA; v_gene: TRBV11-2; j_gene: TRBJ2-1; CDR3nt: TGTGCCAGCAGCTGGAGACAGGGAAGGTACAATGAGCAGTTCTTC; CDR3aa: CASSWRQGRYNEQFF
d_gene: NA; abundance: NA; v_gene: TRBV5-5; j_gene: TRBJ2-1; CDR3nt: TGTGCCAGCAGCTTATCAACAGCATACAATGAGCAGTTCTTC; CDR3aa: CASSLSTAYNEQFF
d_gene: TRBD2; abundance: NA; v_gene: TRBV6-5; j_gene: TRBJ2-1; CDR3nt: TGTGCCAGCAGTCCCGGACTAGCGGCGGGGGATGAGCAGTTCTTC; CDR3aa: CASSPGLAAGDEQFF
d_gene: NA; abundance: NA; v_gene: TRBV10-3; j_gene: TRBJ2-5; CDR3nt: TGTGCCATCAGTGAGGGGCCTCAGGGTGGAGAGACCCAGTACTTC; CDR3aa: CAISEGPQGGETQYF
d_gene: TRBD2; abundance: NA; v_gene: TRBV5-1; j_gene: TRBJ2-1; CDR3nt: TGCGCCAGCAGCTTGGCTGGGACTAGCGGGTTGTACAACAATGAGCAGTTCTTC; CDR3aa: CASSLAGTSGLYNNEQFF
d_gene: TRBD2; abundance: NA; v_gene: TRBV28; j_gene: TRBJ2-7; CDR3nt: TGTGCCAGCAGAGGAAGGACTAGCGGGAAGGTATACGTGCAGTACTTC; CDR3aa: CASRGRTSGKVYVQYF
d_gene: TRBD1; abundance: NA; v_gene: TRBV7-6; j_gene: TRBJ2-1; CDR3nt: TGTGCCAGCAGCTCCGGGACAGGGGTCAACAATGAGCAGTTCTTC; CDR3aa: CASSSGTGVNNEQFF
d_gene: TRBD1; abundance: NA; v_gene: TRBV19; j_gene: TRBJ1-5; CDR3nt: TGTGCCAGTAGTACGGGGACAGGGTATCAGCCCCAGCATTTT; CDR3aa: CASSTGTGYQPQHF
d_gene: NA; abundance: NA; v_gene: TRBV1; j_gene: TRBJ2-5; CDR3nt: TGCACCAGCAGCCAAACCGAGCGGGGGGAGACCCAGTACTTC; CDR3aa: CTSSQTERGETQYF